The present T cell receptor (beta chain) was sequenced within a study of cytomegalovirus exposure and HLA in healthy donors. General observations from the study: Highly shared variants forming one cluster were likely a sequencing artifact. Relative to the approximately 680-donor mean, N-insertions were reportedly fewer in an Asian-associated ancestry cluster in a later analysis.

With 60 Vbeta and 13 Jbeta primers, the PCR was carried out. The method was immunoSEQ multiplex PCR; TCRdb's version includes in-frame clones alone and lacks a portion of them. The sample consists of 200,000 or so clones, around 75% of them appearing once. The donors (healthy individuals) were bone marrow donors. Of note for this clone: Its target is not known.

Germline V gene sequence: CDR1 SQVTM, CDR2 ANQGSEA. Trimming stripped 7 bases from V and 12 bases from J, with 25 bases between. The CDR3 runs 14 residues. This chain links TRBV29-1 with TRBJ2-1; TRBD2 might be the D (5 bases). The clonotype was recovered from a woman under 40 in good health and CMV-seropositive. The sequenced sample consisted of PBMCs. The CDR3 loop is CSAGVTMSRGRQFF. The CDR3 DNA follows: TGCAGCGCCGGAGTAACAATGAGCCGGGGTCGGCAGTTCTTC.